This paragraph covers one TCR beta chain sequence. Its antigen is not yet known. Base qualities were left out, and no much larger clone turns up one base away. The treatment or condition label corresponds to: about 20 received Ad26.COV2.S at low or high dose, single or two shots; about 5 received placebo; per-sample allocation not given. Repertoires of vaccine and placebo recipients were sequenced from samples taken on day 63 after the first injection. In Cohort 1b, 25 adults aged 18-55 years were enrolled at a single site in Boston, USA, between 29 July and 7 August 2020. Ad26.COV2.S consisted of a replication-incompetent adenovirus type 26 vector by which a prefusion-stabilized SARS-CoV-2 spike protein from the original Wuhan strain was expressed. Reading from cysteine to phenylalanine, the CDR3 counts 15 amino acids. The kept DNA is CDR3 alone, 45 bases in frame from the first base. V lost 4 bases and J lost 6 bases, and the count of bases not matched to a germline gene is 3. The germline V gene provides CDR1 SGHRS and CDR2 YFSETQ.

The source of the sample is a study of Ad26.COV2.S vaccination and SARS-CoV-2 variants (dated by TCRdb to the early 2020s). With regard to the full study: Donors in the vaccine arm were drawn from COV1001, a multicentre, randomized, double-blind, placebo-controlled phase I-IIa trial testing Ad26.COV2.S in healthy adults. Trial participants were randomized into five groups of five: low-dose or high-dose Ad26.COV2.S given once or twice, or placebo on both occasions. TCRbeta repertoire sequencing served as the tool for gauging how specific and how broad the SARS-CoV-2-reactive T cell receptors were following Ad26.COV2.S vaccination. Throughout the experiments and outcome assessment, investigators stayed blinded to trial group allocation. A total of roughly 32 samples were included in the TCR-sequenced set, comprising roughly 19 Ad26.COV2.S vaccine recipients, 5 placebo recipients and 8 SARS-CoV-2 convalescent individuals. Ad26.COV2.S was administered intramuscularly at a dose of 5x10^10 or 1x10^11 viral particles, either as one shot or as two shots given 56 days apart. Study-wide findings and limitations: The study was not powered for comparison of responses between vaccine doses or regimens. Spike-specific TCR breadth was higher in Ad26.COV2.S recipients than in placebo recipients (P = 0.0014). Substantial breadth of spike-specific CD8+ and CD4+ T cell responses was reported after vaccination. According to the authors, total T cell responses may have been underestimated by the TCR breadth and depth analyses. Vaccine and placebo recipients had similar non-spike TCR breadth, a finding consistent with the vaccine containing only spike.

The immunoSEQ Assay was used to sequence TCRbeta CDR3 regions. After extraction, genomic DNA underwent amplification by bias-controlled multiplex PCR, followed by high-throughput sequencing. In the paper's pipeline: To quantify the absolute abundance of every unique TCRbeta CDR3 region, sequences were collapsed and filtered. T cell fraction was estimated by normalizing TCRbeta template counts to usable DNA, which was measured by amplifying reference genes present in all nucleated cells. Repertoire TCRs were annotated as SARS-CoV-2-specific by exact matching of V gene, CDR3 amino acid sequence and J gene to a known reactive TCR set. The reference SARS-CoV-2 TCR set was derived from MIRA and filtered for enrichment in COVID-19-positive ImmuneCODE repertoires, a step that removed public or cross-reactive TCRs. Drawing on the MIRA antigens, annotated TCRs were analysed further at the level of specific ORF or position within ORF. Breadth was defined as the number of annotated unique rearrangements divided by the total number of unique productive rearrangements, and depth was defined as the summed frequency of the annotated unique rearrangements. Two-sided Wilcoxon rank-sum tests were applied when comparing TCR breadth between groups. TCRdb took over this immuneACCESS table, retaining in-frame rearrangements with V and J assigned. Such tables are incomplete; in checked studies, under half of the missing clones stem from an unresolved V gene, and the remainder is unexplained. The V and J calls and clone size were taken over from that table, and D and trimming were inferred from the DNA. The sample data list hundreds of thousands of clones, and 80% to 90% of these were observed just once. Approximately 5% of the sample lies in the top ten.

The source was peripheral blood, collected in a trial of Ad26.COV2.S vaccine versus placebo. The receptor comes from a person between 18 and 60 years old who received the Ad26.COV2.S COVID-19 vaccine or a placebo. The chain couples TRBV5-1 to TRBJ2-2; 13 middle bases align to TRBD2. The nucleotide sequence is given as TGCGCCAGCAGCGGTGGACTAGCGGGAGCCGGGGAGCTGTTTTTT. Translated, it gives CASSGGLAGAGELFF.